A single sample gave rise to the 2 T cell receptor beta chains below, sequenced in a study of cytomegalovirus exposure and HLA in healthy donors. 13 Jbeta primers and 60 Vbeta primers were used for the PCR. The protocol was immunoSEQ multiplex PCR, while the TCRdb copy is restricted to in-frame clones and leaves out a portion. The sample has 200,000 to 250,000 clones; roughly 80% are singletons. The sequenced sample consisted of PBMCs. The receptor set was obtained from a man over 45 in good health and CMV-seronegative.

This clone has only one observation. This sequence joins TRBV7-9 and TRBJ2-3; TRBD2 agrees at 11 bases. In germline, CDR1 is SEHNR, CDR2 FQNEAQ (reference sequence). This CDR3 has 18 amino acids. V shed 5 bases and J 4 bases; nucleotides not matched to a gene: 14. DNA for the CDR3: TGTGCCAGCAGCCCCTGGCCCACTAGCGGGAGTTCGGCAGATACGCAGTATTTT. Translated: CASSPWPTSGSSADTQYF. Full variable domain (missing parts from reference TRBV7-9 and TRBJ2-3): DTGVSQNPRHKITKRGQNVTFRCDPISEHNRLYWYRQTLGQGPEFLTYFQNEAQLEKSRLLSDRFSAERPKGSFSTLEIQRTEQGDSAMYLCASSPWPTSGSSADTQYFGPGTRLTVL.

The CDR3 bases are TGTGCCAGCAGTTACTCGGCAGGGAATAATCAGCCCCAGCATTTT. It encodes CASSYSAGNNQPQHF. The chain has TRBV6-5 and TRBJ1-5, with D possibly being TRBD1 (5 bases). The CDR3 is 15 amino acids. CDR1 and CDR2 (germline): MNHEY, SVGAGI. Trimming took 0 bases from V and 4 from J, leaving 10 bases between them.